This note documents a single T cell receptor beta chain sequence. The entry originates in a study of memory CD4+ T cells and cytomegalovirus serostatus. Single viable CD3+CD4+CD8-CD45RO+ cells were sorted as the memory CD4+ T cells. Original methodology: Out-of-frame sequences were removed, leaving some 2 million distinct TCRbeta sequences. Some clones are missing from TCRdb's copy, which holds only in-frame ones; the method was immunoSEQ multiplex PCR. V, J and clone size derive from that table, while D and trimming were established from the DNA sequence. The sample has approximately 50,000 clones, over 70% seen once; the top ten hold 2% to 3%. The sequencing sample was made of memory CD4+ T cells from blood. This clonotype was sampled from an adult in good health and CMV-seropositive.

The chain's CDR3 is CASSFGSQPAFF. DNA of the CDR3: TGTGCCAGCAGCTTCGGGTCTCAACCCGCGTTCTTC. The genes are TRBV11-2 and TRBJ2-1; D remains unclear. The CDR3 extends over 12 amino acids. From germline, CDR1 is SGHAT and CDR2 FQNNGV. Trimming removed 3 bases from V and 15 bases from J, with 15 bases in between.